This T cell receptor beta chain was obtained from a study of T cells in Graves' hyperthyroidism and ophthalmopathy. General study results and limits: Blood also carried most thyroid clonotypes expanded above 0.001.

The PBMCs were taken from around 10 ml of fresh peripheral blood. This clonotype has at least ten counts. Its antigen is unknown. The source material, RNA transcripts, was used to amplify TCR beta CDR3 regions. With the HTBI primer set, the TCR CDR3 went through a first round of RT-PCR. TCRdb reprocessed the multiplex PCR reads via MiXCR and lists one record per CDR3 protein. The sample has 600,000 to 700,000 distinct CDR3 sequences, 14% to 15% seen once. The CDR3 loop spans 15 amino acids. V shed 7 bases and J 1 base; nucleotides not matched to a gene: 8. The rearrangement uses TRBV12-3 or TRBV12-4 and TRBJ1-1; the match to TRBD1 covers 8 bases. This TCR derives from a woman between 35 and 50 years old with Graves' ophthalmopathy. The specimen was blood. This chain's CDR3 is CASNLYRGTNTEAFF. The CDR3 coding sequence is TGTGCCAGCAACCTGTACAGGGGGACGAACACTGAAGCTTTCTTT.